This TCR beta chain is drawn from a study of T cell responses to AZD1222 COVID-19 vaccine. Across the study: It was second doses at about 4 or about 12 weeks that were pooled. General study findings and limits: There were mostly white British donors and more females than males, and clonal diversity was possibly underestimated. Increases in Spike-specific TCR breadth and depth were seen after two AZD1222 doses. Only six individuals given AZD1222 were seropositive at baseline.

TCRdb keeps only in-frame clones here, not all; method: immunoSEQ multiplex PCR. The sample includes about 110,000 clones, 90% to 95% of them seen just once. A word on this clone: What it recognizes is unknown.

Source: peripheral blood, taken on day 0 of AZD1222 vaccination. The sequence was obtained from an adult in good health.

CDR3 region: CASSQDRGGAGVGDNEQFF. CDR3 coding DNA: TGTGCCAGCAGCCAAGATAGAGGTGGAGCGGGAGTAGGGGACAATGAGCAGTTCTTC. The genes are TRBV4-2 and TRBJ2-1; 8 nucleotides match TRBD2. CDR1 and CDR2 (germline): LGHNA, YNFKEQ. The CDR3 is 19 residues long. The V gene end was trimmed by 0 bases and the J gene end by 5 bases; junction bases not matched to a gene: 15.